This TCR beta chain was identified in a study of regulatory T cells in long-lasting Graves disease (dated by TCRdb to the early 2020s). Broadly, across the study: Patients with newly diagnosed Graves' disease had been on antithyroid drugs for under 3 months. Persistent Graves' disease patients were compared with newly diagnosed Graves' disease patients by peripheral blood TCR sequencing and RNA sequencing. The study was conducted in China and was registered as a clinical trial. A total of 33 samples underwent TCR sequencing, from about 13 patients with persistent Graves' disease and 20 patients with newly diagnosed Graves' disease.

Per the publication, the time point label means: newly diagnosed GD, antithyroid drugs for less than 3 months. RNA was extracted from PBMCs in TRIzol for both TCR sequencing and RNA sequencing. The diagnosis of Graves' disease was made according to American Thyroid Association guidelines. The patients came from an endocrinology department in Xi'an, China. Each patient gave 8.5 to 9.5 milliliters of peripheral blood, collected in an EDTA anticoagulant tube. PBMCs were isolated by Ficoll Paque Plus density gradient separation without further T cell sorting. An Agilent 2100 Bioanalyzer and agarose gel were used to check RNA quality, while a NanoDrop 2000 measured RNA concentration. The sample holds many counts of this clonotype. What this receptor recognizes is not known. Within one base of it there is no much larger clone, and no base qualities were kept. The library was produced with multiplex PCR. For sequencing, an Illumina HiSeq 4000 was employed. iRepertoire HTBI primers and Arm-PCR amplification of CDR3 regions were used to construct TCR beta libraries. Before sequencing, the PCR products underwent gel purification. The original methods were these. Gene usage analysis of CDR3 amino acid clonotypes relied on the 60 or so TRBV and about 13 TRBJ segments identified across samples. Filtered high-quality paired reads were merged into contigs using COPE and FqMerger. BLAST was used to align contigs to the IMGT TRBV, TRBD and TRBJ reference genes, and CDR3 was defined following IMGT. Any clonotype with a frequency above 0.1% was classified as a highly expanded clone. Repertoire diversity was measured by Shannon entropy, and V-J evenness by the Gini coefficient. Public clonotypes were defined as clonotypes shared by more than one individual. The raw public data were reprocessed by TCRdb itself: fastp quality trimming at Q25, MiXCR clonotype calling, in-frame beta chains only. Entries that share a CDR3 protein sequence are merged under the most common genes and DNA. The V and J calls shown here were made by TCRdb, not taken from the authors' results. Counted in this sample were some 250,000 distinct CDR3 sequences; 20% of them appeared once. The ten most abundant clones make up more than 11% of the sample.

Per the germline V gene, MDHEN is the CDR1 and SYDVKM is the CDR2. Deletion took 5 bases off V and 8 bases off J, with a span of 15 bases between the germline ends. Its CDR3 holds 13 amino acids, cysteine through phenylalanine. The entry retains the CDR3 DNA only, 39 bases that are in frame from base 1. The paper's findings and limits, for the study overall: TRBV28, TRBJ1-2 and TRBJ2-5 were preferentially used in persistent disease, while TRBV20-1 and TRBJ2-1 were favored in newly diagnosed disease. More public clonotypes were shared among persistent patients (under 3,000) than among newly diagnosed patients (roughly 960). The small sample size was acknowledged by the authors as a limitation that may reduce accuracy. Because the primary lesion, thyroid tissue, could not be accessed, the study looked at peripheral blood alone. Sequencing and analysis were restricted to the TCR beta chain. Lower TCR Shannon entropy and fewer highly expanded clones were observed in persistent Graves' disease patients than in newly diagnosed patients, which suggested clonal expansion.

The specimen comprised peripheral blood mononuclear cells (PBMCs), sampled at new diagnosis, from a patient treated with antithyroid drugs. The sequence is built from TRBV28 and TRBJ1-2, and the D gene may be TRBD1, 5 bases matching. This sequence originates from a female donor with Graves disease. The CDR3 here reads CASSEGLSGGYTF. The nucleotide sequence reads TGTGCCAGCAGTGAGGGACTCAGTGGGGGCTACACCTTC.